This T cell receptor (beta chain) was obtained from a study of blood T cell repertoires in COVID-19. Overall study: Researchers got acute and convalescent COVID-19 samples from the United States, Italy and Spain. From T cells, B-cell-depleted T cells, or PBMCs came the material, which was cDNA or gDNA.

Per germline, CDR1 GTSNPN and CDR2 SVGIG (reference sequence). V lost 4 bases, J lost 4 bases, and 9 bases lay in between. The CDR3 is made up of 12 amino acids. In the authors' methods: From reference gene primer amplification, estimates of nucleated cell counts were derived. The repertoire was sequenced with immunoSEQ multiplex PCR; TCRdb's copy has only in-frame clones and lacks some. That table gives V, J and clone size, and the DNA gave D and trimming. The table has roughly 120,000 clones, about 80% seen once. Source material: peripheral blood. This clonotype was obtained from a man aged 65 to 79 with acute or convalescent COVID-19. The gene calls are TRBV30 and TRBJ2-3; D unresolved. For the CDR3, the DNA is TGTGCCTGGACAAGAGGTCCAGATACGCAGTATTTT. Translating it yields CAWTRGPDTQYF.